One sample yielded the 27 T cell receptor beta chains listed below, sequenced in a study of T cell responses to AZD1222 COVID-19 vaccine. Here immunoSEQ multiplex PCR was the method, and the copy in TCRdb shows in-frame clones only, minus some. The sample yields roughly 150,000 clones, more than 70% seen once. The sample here was peripheral blood, taken on day 0 of MenACWY control vaccination. These receptors all stem from an adult in good health.

This clone was picked up one time. The CDR3 protein is CASSYSNIQYF. The CDR3 nucleotides are TGTGCCAGCAGTTACTCGAACATTCAGTACTTC. This chain links TRBV6-5 with TRBJ2-4; D remains unclear. Germline CDR1 and CDR2: MNHEY and SVGAGI. This CDR3 has 11 residues. Trimming left V 0 bases short and J 7 bases short, with 1 base between.

This clone has a handful of counts. This chain uses TRBV4-1 with TRBJ2-7, with D maybe TRBD1 (6 bases). V lost 1 base to trimming and J lost 6 bases, with 22 bases between them. This CDR3 contains 17 residues. Germline CDR1 reads MGHRA; CDR2 reads YSYEKL. The CDR3 loop reads CASSQVLFRGGVGEQYF. CDR3 in DNA: TGCGCCAGCAGCCAAGTCCTCTTCAGGGGTGGGGTCGGCGAGCAGTACTTC.

The chain uses TRBV18 and TRBJ2-5; the D is unclear. V lost 6 bases and J 5 bases, leaving 7 bases between the germline ends. Germline lookup yields CDR1 KGHSH and CDR2 LQKENI. The CDR3 runs to 11 residues. CDR3 sequence (DNA): TGTGCCAGCTCGCCCGGGGAGACCCAGTACTTC. Protein: CASSPGETQYF.

The gene calls are TRBV29-1 and TRBJ1-2; tentative D call: TRBD1 (5 bases). CDR1 and CDR2 (germline): SQVTM, ANQGSEA. The CDR3 covers 13 residues. Trimming removed 7 bases from V and 2 bases from J, with 14 bases in between. The CDR3 nucleotides are TGCAGCGGTGGGGTTGGGGGAAACTATGGCTACACCTTC. It yields the protein CSGGVGGNYGYTF.

The rearrangement joins TRBV19 to TRBJ1-2, with 7 nucleotides matching TRBD1. CDR1 is LNHDA and CDR2 is SQIVND in the germline V gene (reference sequence). The CDR3 is 14 residues long. Trimming cost V 7 bases and J 2 bases; bases outside gene matches: 7. The chain's CDR3 is CASTLGQVNYGYTF. The DNA for the CDR3 is TGTGCCAGTACCCTTGGACAGGTGAACTATGGCTACACCTTC.

The table lists this clone with a count of one. The chain recombines TRBV11-2 with TRBJ2-7; no firm D call. Germline-derived CDR1 and CDR2 are SGHAT and FQNNGV. V was cut by 7 bases and J by 4 bases, with 14 bases left in between. This CDR3 spans 13 amino acids. In DNA, the CDR3 is TGTGCCAGCACCGAGGTCCCGGCTTACGAGCAGTACTTC. This sequence encodes CASTEVPAYEQYF.

This rearrangement joins TRBV4-3 to TRBJ1-2, with 8 bases that match TRBD1. The CDR3 totals 15 residues. The germline V gene encodes CDR1 LGHNA and CDR2 YSLEER. V shed 1 base, J shed 6 bases, and the junction held 7 bases outside the gene matches. This CDR3 reads CASSQARTGKDGYTF. CDR3 nucleotide sequence: TGCGCCAGCAGCCAAGCTCGGACAGGGAAAGATGGCTACACCTTC.

The chain carries TRBV9 and TRBJ2-1, with 8 bases matching TRBD2. The CDR3 has 15 amino acids. With V trimmed by 0 bases and J by 9 bases, 8 bases remained unmatched. Germline assignment: CDR1 SGDLS and CDR2 YYNGEE. The CDR3 loop reads CASSVVTSGRGEQFF. DNA for the CDR3: TGTGCCAGCAGCGTAGTAACTAGCGGAAGAGGTGAGCAGTTCTTC.

The V call is TRBV18, the J call TRBJ2-7; weak D call: TRBD2 (6 bases). The germline V gene encodes CDR1 KGHSH and CDR2 LQKENI. The CDR3 contains 13 residues. Trimming pared 0 bases from V and 6 bases from J, leaving 9 bases between. Written as DNA, the CDR3 is TGTGCCAGCTCACCACCAAGGGGAGGCGAGCAGTACTTC. Its translation is CASSPPRGGEQYF.

The genes are TRBV5-1 and TRBJ1-1; D unresolved. The CDR3 is 13 residues long. V lost 4 bases and J lost 0, with 7 bases in between. The germline CDR1 and CDR2 sequences are SGHRS and YFSETQ. CDR3 nucleotides: TGCGCCAGCAGCCCGACAATGAACACTGAAGCTTTCTTT. It specifies CASSPTMNTEAFF. Complete variable domain (other parts from reference TRBV5-1 and TRBJ1-1): KAGVTQTPRYLIKTRGQQVTLSCSPISGHRSVSWYQQTPGQGLQFLFEYFSETQRNKGNFPGRFSGRQFSNSRSEMNVSTLELGDSALYLCASSPTMNTEAFFGQGTRLTVV.

This chain links TRBV5-1 with TRBJ2-5; 7 bases agree with TRBD2. V dropped 4 bases and J dropped 3; count of bases not matched to a gene: 12. Looked up from germline, CDR1 is SGHRS and CDR2 is YFSETQ. The CDR3 runs to 16 residues. CDR3 protein: CASSRGRGRVEETQYF. In nucleotides, the CDR3 is TGCGCCAGCAGCCGAGGCCGGGGGAGGGTGGAAGAGACCCAGTACTTC. Full variable domain (remainder filled in from reference TRBV5-1 and TRBJ2-5): KAGVTQTPRYLIKTRGQQVTLSCSPISGHRSVSWYQQTPGQGLQFLFEYFSETQRNKGNFPGRFSGRQFSNSRSEMNVSTLELGDSALYLCASSRGRGRVEETQYFGPGTRLLVL.

The genes are TRBV5-4 and TRBJ1-1; D uncertain. The V gene lost 4 bases and the J gene lost 3 bases, with 10 bases spanning the gap. Germline V gene sequence: CDR1 SGHNT, CDR2 YYREEE (reference sequence). CDR3 size: 13 residues. CDR3 in amino acids: CASSPGVDTEAFF. CDR3 sequence (DNA): TGTGCCAGCAGCCCCGGTGTGGACACTGAAGCTTTCTTT.

The chain carries TRBV7-3 and TRBJ1-6; D perhaps matches TRBD1 (6 bases). V was shortened by 0 bases and J by 10 bases, with 13 bases between the two germline ends. The CDR3 contains 15 residues. From germline, CDR1 is SGHTA and CDR2 FQGTGA. DNA for the CDR3: TGTGCCAGCAGCTTAACTTCGGGGGCAGGGTCACCCCTCCACTTT. It codes for CASSLTSGAGSPLHF.

J is TRBJ1-1 and V is TRBV25-1, with a weak D call TRBD1 (5 bases). This CDR3 region has 13 residues. V was trimmed by 2 bases and J by 7 bases, leaving 11 bases between them. Germline CDR1 is MGHDK and CDR2 is SYGVNS. The DNA of the CDR3 is TGTGCCAGCAGTGAACAGGCAGGGATTGAAGCTTTCTTT. Encoded protein: CASSEQAGIEAFF.

This chain joins TRBV7-9 and TRBJ1-6; a weak D match, TRBD1 (5 bases). V was shortened by 4 bases and J by 6 bases, with 19 bases between the two germline ends. This CDR3 is built from 17 residues. The V gene's germline CDR1 is SEHNR and CDR2 FQNEAQ (reference sequence). The CDR3 spells CASSSNSQGFGNSPLHF. The CDR3 nucleotides are TGTGCCAGCAGCTCTAACTCCCAGGGATTCGGTAATTCACCCCTCCACTTT.

The V and J genes are TRBV28 and TRBJ2-5, with 16 bases lining up with TRBD2. The CDR3 is made up of 22 amino acids. Germline V CDR1 and CDR2: MDHEN, SYDVKM. V shed 4 bases, J shed 5 bases, and the junction held 22 bases outside the gene matches. The CDR3 DNA sequence: TGTGCCAGCAGTTCGGGGAGAGCGTCGGGGACTAGCGGGAGGGCTACGCGCGAGACCCAGTACTTC. Protein sequence: CASSSGRASGTSGRATRETQYF. The entire variable domain, with the rest obtained from reference TRBV28 and TRBJ2-5, is as follows: DVKVTQSSRYLVKRTGEKVFLECVQDMDHENMFWYRQDPGLGLRLIYFSYDVKMKEKGDIPEGYSVSREKKERFSLILESASTNQTSMYLCASSSGRASGTSGRATRETQYFGPGTRLLVL.

This clone was found once. The V gene is TRBV5-1, the J gene TRBJ1-3; tentative D call: TRBD1 (6 bases). V was trimmed by 1 base and J by 2 bases, leaving 13 bases between them. The germline CDR1 and CDR2 sequences are SGHRS and YFSETQ. The CDR3 loop spans 16 amino acids. The CDR3 DNA reads as TGCGCCAGCAGCTTGCTACAGGGCTTAGCTGGAAACACCATATATTTT. Its protein is CASSLLQGLAGNTIYF.

The chain has TRBV24-1 and TRBJ1-2; TRBD1 agrees at 7 bases. V trimming: 6 bases; J trimming: 5 bases; junction bases outside the gene matches: 11. CDR3 size: 15 residues. Germline V gives CDR1 KGHDR, CDR2 SFDVKD. The CDR3 DNA reads as TGTGCCACCAGTCCCGGACAGGCGGGGGGTTATGGCTACACCTTC. Translation gives CATSPGQAGGYGYTF.

This clone was detected only a few times. The chain joins TRBV19 to TRBJ2-5; D gene unclear. Trimming took off 2 bases at V and 5 bases at J, with 6 bases between the two ends. The germline V gene has CDR1 LNHDA and CDR2 SQIVND (reference sequence). The CDR3 sequence is 12 residues long. The CDR3 DNA follows: TGTGCCAGTAGTATATTGGGGGAGACCCAGTACTTC. Translated: CASSILGETQYF.

This chain joins TRBV15 and TRBJ1-6; D ambiguous. V was clipped by 4 bases and J by 8 bases, with 18 bases between them. The CDR3 loop spans 16 amino acids. Germline V gives CDR1 LNHNV, CDR2 YYDKDF (reference sequence). The CDR3 DNA follows: TGTGCCACCAGCACCCGTCGGGGATCGGACCATTCACCCCTCCACTTT. Its protein product is CATSTRRGSDHSPLHF.

The chain uses TRBV27 and TRBJ1-6; 8 bases align to TRBD1. J gave up 1 base and V 8 bases, and 7 bases lay outside the gene matches. The CDR3 runs 16 residues. The germline V gene has CDR1 MNHEY and CDR2 SMNVEV (reference sequence). DNA for the CDR3: TGTGCCAGCGCCGACAGGGGAGGTTCCTATAATTCACCCCTCCACTTT. Its protein is CASADRGGSYNSPLHF.

A few counts support this clone. The V and J genes are TRBV5-1 and TRBJ2-1, with 9 nucleotides matching TRBD2. After removal of 3 bases from V and 9 bases from J, the junction contained 7 bases not matched to a gene. The germline CDR1 and CDR2 sequences are SGHRS and YFSETQ. The CDR3 consists of 14 residues. CDR3 amino acids: CASSSTSGGREQFF. In DNA, the CDR3 is TGCGCCAGCAGCTCGACTAGCGGAGGGCGTGAGCAGTTCTTC.

The rearrangement joins TRBV6-5 to TRBJ1-5; D might be TRBD1 (5 bases). The CDR3 is 13 residues long. V was clipped by 6 bases and J by 7 bases, with 13 bases between them. The germline CDR1 and CDR2 sequences are MNHEY and SVGAGI. CDR3 region: CASRRKGNQPQHF. In DNA, the CDR3 is TGTGCCAGCAGGCGAAAGGGGAACCAGCCCCAGCATTTT.

The chain has TRBV2 and TRBJ2-2, with D perhaps TRBD1 or TRBD2 (6 bases each). CDR3 length equals 16 residues. CDR1 is SNHLY, CDR2 FYNNEI, per germline. V was pared by 5 bases and J by 0 bases, with 13 bases between. The CDR3 loop reads CASSLGASANTGELFF. CDR3 nucleotides: TGTGCCAGCAGTTTGGGGGCTAGCGCGAACACCGGGGAGCTGTTTTTT.

The rearrangement joins TRBV28 to TRBJ1-2; 9 bases agree with TRBD1. This CDR3 spans 14 amino acids. CDR1 and CDR2 (germline): MDHEN, SYDVKM. V was pared by 5 bases and J by 5 bases, with 6 bases of the junction left unmatched. CDR3 in DNA: TGTGCCAGCAGTGCAAGACAGGGGGTTTATGGCTACACCTTC. It translates to CASSARQGVYGYTF.

The chain couples TRBV6-5 to TRBJ1-2, with a possible D match to TRBD1 (6 bases). V lost 6 bases and J lost 8, with 19 bases in between. Looked up from germline, CDR1 is MNHEY and CDR2 is SVGAGI. This CDR3 is built from 14 residues. The CDR3 bases are TGTGCCAGCAGGCGGGACATGGGGCCGGGCGGCTACACCTTC. This gives the protein CASRRDMGPGGYTF.

This clone is a singleton in its sample. This chain uses TRBV2 with TRBJ1-6; D is ambiguous. CDR3 length: 14 residues. Germline V CDR1 and CDR2: SNHLY, FYNNEI. V was shortened by 3 bases and J by 4 bases, with 7 bases between the two germline ends. The CDR3 region is CASSDRIYNSPLHF. CDR3 DNA: TGTGCCAGCAGTGATCGGATTTATAATTCACCCCTCCACTTT.